The 5 T cell receptor beta chains in this list originate from one sample, sequenced in a study of cytotoxic CD8 clonotypes in ibrutinib-treated CLL. Only in-frame clones appear in the TCRdb table, and some are missing; sequencing was by immunoSEQ multiplex PCR. Of roughly 110,000 clones listed, 58% were seen once; the top ten hold approximately 35%. Sequencing was performed on PBMCs, taken after 24 months of ibrutinib treatment. All receptors derive from a human donor with chronic lymphocytic leukemia.

This clone came up a few times. CDR3 loop: CASSYRDRVTEAFF. CDR3 sequence (DNA): TGTGCCAGCAGCTACCGGGACAGGGTAACTGAAGCTTTCTTT. V and J are TRBV7-9 and TRBJ1-1, with 9 nucleotides matching TRBD1. CDR1 and CDR2 (germline): SEHNR, FQNEAQ (reference sequence). V gave up 4 bases and J gave up 5 bases; unmatched junction bases: 5. The CDR3 has 14 amino acids.

This clone has only a few counts. This chain uses TRBV9 with TRBJ2-5; 7 positions match TRBD1. The junction had 10 bases not matched to a gene; V was cut back by 3 bases and J by 2 bases. Germline assignment: CDR1 SGDLS and CDR2 YYNGEE. This CDR3 contains 16 residues. In DNA, the CDR3 is TGTGCCAGCAGCGGGCCTCGGGACAGAGAACAAGAGACCCAGTACTTC. Protein product: CASSGPRDREQETQYF.

This chain links TRBV27 with TRBJ1-6; D not resolved. V was pared by 6 bases and J by 0 bases, with 12 bases between. This CDR3 contains 16 residues. The germline CDR1 and CDR2 sequences are MNHEY and SMNVEV (reference sequence). The CDR3 DNA reads TGTGCCAGCAGGACATGGCCAGGCTCCTATAATTCACCCCTCCACTTT. This translates into CASRTWPGSYNSPLHF.

The chain joins TRBV14 to TRBJ2-3, with TRBD2 as a possible D gene (6 bases). CDR3 size: 13 residues. The V gene lost 4 bases and the J gene lost 11 bases, with 16 bases spanning the gap. Germline V CDR1 and CDR2: SGHDN, FVKESK. The DNA of the CDR3 is TGTGCCAGCAGCCGACCCGCCGGGACTCAGCAGTATTTT. Its protein is CASSRPAGTQQYF.

The rearrangement uses TRBV5-1 and TRBJ2-5, with D perhaps TRBD2 (7 bases). Germline loops: CDR1 SGHRS, CDR2 YFSETQ. The V gene lost 4 bases and the J gene lost 1 base, with 11 bases spanning the gap. The CDR3 length is 14 residues. The CDR3 loop reads CASSGGAVQETQYF. The CDR3 bases are TGCGCCAGCAGCGGGGGGGCAGTCCAAGAGACCCAGTACTTC.